This T cell receptor beta chain was found in a study of shared clonotypes between healthy human individuals. Study background: Each donor had three CD4 naive, three CD4 memory, two CD8 naive and one CD8 memory plate.

As for this clone: Its antigen remains unknown.

Notes on the study in general: Across a handful of donors, naive CD4 shared 5% to 6%, naive CD8 over 3%, memory CD4 roughly 2.1%, memory CD8 roughly 0.37%. Researchers sampled blood only, noting tissue repertoires likely differ.

Data came from immunoSEQ multiplex PCR; TCRdb stores just in-frame clones and leaves some out. The sample lists over 850,000 clones, 75% to 80% occurring once. J was trimmed by 6 bases and V by 0 bases; bases with no gene match: 0. The CDR3 runs 15 residues. Germline V gene sequence: CDR1 ENHRY, CDR2 SYGVKD. This clonotype originated in a man between 18 and 29 years old in good health. Some clones in this sample may be carry-over from other donors' samples. The material sequenced was memory CD4+ T cells from PBMCs. Described subset: CD45RA-negative fraction. The V call is TRBV10-3, the J call TRBJ1-6; 9 bases map to TRBD1. CDR3 loop: CAISESDRGNSPLHF. DNA for the CDR3: TGTGCCATCAGTGAGTCGGACAGGGGTAATTCACCCCTCCACTTT.